The 5 T cell receptor beta chains below all came from one sample that was sequenced in a study of T cell repertoires in cytomegalovirus infection. TCRdb reanalysed the reads using MiXCR and keeps one entry per CDR3 protein. The table includes under 300,000 distinct CDR3 sequences, about 15% detected once. Sequencing was performed on CD8+ T cells from PBMCs. These receptors were taken from a human donor in good health (CMV status not recorded). Some clones in this sample may be carry-over from other donors' samples.

This clonotype was counted ten times or more. The chain combines TRBV7-6 with TRBJ2-7, with 7 bases lining up with TRBD2. This CDR3 spans 14 amino acids. Trimming cost V 2 bases and J 5 bases; bases outside gene matches: 6. Per germline, CDR1 SGHVS and CDR2 FNYEAQ. In nucleotides, the CDR3 is TGTGCCAGCAGCTTACAGCGCCTAGCGGACGAGCAGTACTTC. This gives the protein CASSLQRLADEQYF.

The CDR3 reads CATNPGTANTEAFF. The CDR3 coding sequence is TGTGCCACCAACCCCGGGACAGCGAACACTGAAGCTTTCTTT. V and J are TRBV10-3 and TRBJ1-1; 7 positions agree with TRBD1. The CDR3 sequence is 14 residues long. Per the germline V gene, CDR1 is ENHRY and CDR2 is SYGVKD. Trimming removed 10 bases from V and 1 base from J; junction bases left unmatched: 9.

The rearrangement joins TRBV28 to TRBJ1-5; D may be TRBD1 (5 bases). Trimming removed 4 bases at V and 2 bases at J, with 12 bases between. This CDR3 has 15 residues. Per the germline V gene, CDR1 is MDHEN and CDR2 is SYDVKM. The CDR3 region is CASSSPQGGNQPQHF. The CDR3 bases are TGTGCCAGCAGTTCCCCGCAGGGTGGCAATCAGCCCCAGCATTTT.

This clonotype was seen a handful of times. The rearrangement links TRBV6-4 to TRBJ2-1; D remains ambiguous. Germline V gene data show CDR1 as MRHNA and CDR2 as SNTAGT. Trimming removed 3 bases from V and 15 bases from J, with 6 bases in between. There are 9 residues in the CDR3. The chain's CDR3 is CASSESRFF. CDR3 bases: TGTGCCAGCAGTGAAAGTCGGTTCTTC.

This clonotype was observed many times. The CDR3 spells CASRLYGAEAFF. DNA of the CDR3: TGTGCCAGCAGACTTTATGGGGCTGAAGCTTTCTTT. This chain joins TRBV6-2 or TRBV6-3 and TRBJ1-1, with no clear D. The CDR3 is 12 amino acids. Germline CDR1 is MNHEY and CDR2 is SVGEGT. V lost 6 bases, J lost 6 bases, and 11 bases lay in between.